This T cell receptor (beta chain) was identified during a study of PD-1 blockade in classical Hodgkin lymphoma. Notes on the study in general: Complete responders matched newly diagnosed patients in baseline diversity.

V lost 0 bases to trimming and J lost 6 bases; unmatched junction nucleotides: 13. The germline V gene encodes CDR1 LGHNA and CDR2 YNFKEQ. The CDR3 runs 17 residues. Sequenced by immunoSEQ multiplex PCR; TCRdb stores in-frame clones only, minus some. In the table there are tens of thousands of clones, 70% of which are singletons. This clone is medium-sized by share. Its specificity is not known. No patient escaped relapse after autologous stem cell transplantation, and brentuximab vedotin exposure varied. The V gene is TRBV4-2, the J gene TRBJ2-5; 7 nucleotides match TRBD2. Sequences were derived from peripheral blood mononuclear cells (PBMCs), sampled before the second cycle of nivolumab. The receptor was derived from a human donor with classical Hodgkin lymphoma. In DNA, the CDR3 is TGTGCCAGCAGCCAAGATGATAGCGGGCCTCAAGGGAAGACCCAGTACTTC. Translation gives CASSQDDSGPQGKTQYF.